The TCR beta chain described here comes from a study of technical replicates of blood from a handful of donors (dated by TCRdb to 2016 to 2017). V loses 2 bases at its end and J loses 5 bases; junction bases beyond the gene matches: 5. The CDR3 has 14 amino acids, counting the end cysteine and phenylalanine. Only CDR3 DNA remains: 42 bases, in frame from the first base. From the germline V gene, CDR1 is SGHTA and CDR2 is FQGTGA. Points on this clone: There is no known antigen for this receptor. Base-call qualities are not available, and no considerably larger clone is one nucleotide away.

Library preparation used the immunoSEQ multiplex PCR assay. This is the immuneACCESS table as TCRdb keeps it, with only in-frame sequences that have V and J called. A part of the clones is gone; compared with another copy, unresolved V genes explain less than half, and the rest is unexplained. In all, the sample holds about 75,000 clones, and roughly 92% of those were seen once. Of the sample, 0.38% is held by the ten largest clones. The sample taken for sequencing was T cells isolated from PBMCs. The chain is made from TRBV7-3 and TRBJ2-5, and TRBD2 aligns with 7 junction nucleotides. The receptor was isolated from a human donor in good health. Here the CDR3 is given as CASSLGTTGETQYF. At the DNA level, the sequence is TGTGCCAGCAGCTTAGGGACTACTGGGGAGACCCAGTACTTC.